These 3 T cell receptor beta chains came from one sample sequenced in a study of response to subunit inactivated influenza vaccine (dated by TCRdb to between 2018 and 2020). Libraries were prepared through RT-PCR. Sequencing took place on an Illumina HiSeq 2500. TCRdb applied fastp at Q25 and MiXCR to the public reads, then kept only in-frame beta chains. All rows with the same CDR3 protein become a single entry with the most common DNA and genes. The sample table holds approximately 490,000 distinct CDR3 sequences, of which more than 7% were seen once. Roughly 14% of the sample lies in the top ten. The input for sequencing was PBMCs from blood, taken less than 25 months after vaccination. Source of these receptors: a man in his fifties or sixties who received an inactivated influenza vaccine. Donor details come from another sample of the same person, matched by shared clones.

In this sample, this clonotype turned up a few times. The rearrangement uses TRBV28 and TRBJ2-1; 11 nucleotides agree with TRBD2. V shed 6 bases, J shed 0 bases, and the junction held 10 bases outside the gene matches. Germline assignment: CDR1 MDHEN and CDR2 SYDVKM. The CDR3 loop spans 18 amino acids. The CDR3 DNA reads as TGTGCCAGCAGCCCCTGGCGCACTAGCGGGAGCTCCTACAATGAGCAGTTCTTC. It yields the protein CASSPWRTSGSSYNEQFF.

CDR3: CASSQEFRLSGGAPDTQYF. The CDR3 nucleotides are TGTGCCAGCAGCCAAGAGTTCAGATTGAGCGGGGGGGCGCCAGATACGCAGTATTTT. The rearrangement links TRBV3-1 to TRBJ2-3, with 10 bases lining up with TRBD2. Germline CDR1 is LGHDT and CDR2 is YNNKEL (reference sequence). The CDR3 spans 19 residues. The V gene end was trimmed by 0 bases and the J gene end by 4 bases; junction bases not matched to a gene: 13.

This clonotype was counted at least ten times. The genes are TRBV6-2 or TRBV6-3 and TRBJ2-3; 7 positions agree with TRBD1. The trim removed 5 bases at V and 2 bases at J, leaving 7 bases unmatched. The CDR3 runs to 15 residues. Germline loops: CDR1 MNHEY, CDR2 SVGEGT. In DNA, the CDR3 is TGTGCCAGCAGTCGGGGACAGACCCTCACAGATACGCAGTATTTT. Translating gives CASSRGQTLTDTQYF.